These 10 T cell receptor beta chains originate from one sample sequenced in a study of blood T cells in healthy people across ages. A second about 6 to 11 cycle PCR used barcoded and J-beta primers. TCRdb reanalysed the 5' RACE reads using MiXCR and keeps one entry per CDR3 protein. Altogether 580,000 or so distinct CDR3 sequences are present, roughly 48% being singletons, with the ten largest covering 20% to 25%. Sequences were obtained from blood. The receptors shown here come from a man aged 80 or over in good health.

The CDR3 DNA is TGTGCCAGCAGCCTTTGGACTAGCGGTAAGGTAGATACGCAGTATTTT. Translated, it gives CASSLWTSGKVDTQYF. V is TRBV7-9 and J is TRBJ2-3; 10 positions match TRBD2. The junction had 10 bases not matched to a gene; V was cut back by 5 bases and J by 5 bases. Germline V CDR1 and CDR2: SEHNR, FQNEAQ (reference sequence). The CDR3 sequence is 16 residues long.

This clonotype showed up just once. An end of the junction differs from the germline gene, which may be a read error. This sequence joins TRBV6-5 and TRBJ2-2, with D uncertain. Germline CDR1 reads MNHEY; CDR2 reads SVGAGI. The CDR3 length is 14 residues. The CDR3 sequence: CASSDSYQTGELFF. CDR3 nucleotide sequence: TGTGCCAGCAGTGACTCGTACCAAACCGGGGAGCTGTTTTTT.

The J gene is TRBJ1-5, the V gene TRBV7-9; tentatively, D is TRBD1 (5 bases). The ends were cut back, 0 bases at V and 4 bases at J, with 10 bases in the middle. Germline assignment: CDR1 SEHNR and CDR2 FQNEAQ (reference sequence). The CDR3 loop spans 15 amino acids. CDR3 bases: TGTGCCAGCAGCTTAGCGCTAGCAGGGAATCAGCCCCAGCATTTT. It encodes CASSLALAGNQPQHF.

The chain combines TRBV12-3 or TRBV12-4 with TRBJ1-2; 9 bases are a match to TRBD1. This CDR3 spans 16 amino acids. V was clipped by 3 bases and J by 6 bases; unmatched bases: 11. This chain's CDR3 is CASSFNPTGGPNGYTF. DNA for the CDR3: TGTGCCAGCAGTTTTAATCCCACAGGGGGCCCCAATGGCTACACCTTC.

The rearrangement joins TRBV29-1 to TRBJ2-3, with 8 bases matching TRBD2. Germline trimming cut 6 bases from V and 6 bases from J; bases unmatched to any gene: 11. Germline loops: CDR1 SQVTM, CDR2 ANQGSEA. The CDR3 loop spans 14 amino acids. The CDR3 reads CSVRTSGLRDTQYF. The CDR3 DNA is TGCAGCGTCCGTACTAGCGGCCTACGTGATACGCAGTATTTT.

This rearrangement joins TRBV18 to TRBJ1-1, with D tentatively TRBD1 (5 bases). This CDR3 comprises 15 residues. Germline V gene sequence: CDR1 KGHSH, CDR2 LQKENI. V shed 3 bases and J shed 1 base, with 12 bases lying between them. CDR3 protein: CASSPFGTSNTEAFF. The CDR3 nucleotides are TGTGCCAGCTCACCGTTCGGGACTTCGAACACTGAAGCTTTCTTT.

CDR3 region: CAISPGEYTEAFF. Here the CDR3 DNA reads TGTGCCATCAGTCCAGGGGAGTACACTGAAGCTTTCTTT. The chain combines TRBV10-3 with TRBJ1-1; D might be TRBD1 (6 bases). CDR1 is ENHRY and CDR2 is SYGVKD in the germline V gene. The CDR3 totals 13 residues. Trimming removed 5 bases from V and 3 bases from J, with 10 bases in between.

The V and J genes are TRBV20-1 and TRBJ2-1, with a tentative D call TRBD2 (5 bases). CDR1 is DFQATT and CDR2 is SNEGSKA in the germline V gene (reference sequence). CDR3 length equals 14 residues. Trimming stripped 0 bases from V and 8 bases from J, with 14 bases between. CDR3 region: CSARDPAADHEQFF. The CDR3, as DNA: TGCAGTGCTAGAGATCCAGCGGCGGATCATGAGCAGTTCTTC.

The chain joins TRBV5-1 to TRBJ1-4; tentatively, D is TRBD1 (5 bases). With 4 bases removed from V and 8 bases from J, the gap between germline ends came to 18 bases. This CDR3 is built from 15 residues. Germline CDR1 and CDR2: SGHRS and YFSETQ. As DNA, the CDR3 is TGCGCCAGCAGCCACGCCGGGACTGGGGGGGAAAAACTGTTTTTT. It translates to CASSHAGTGGEKLFF.

This clonotype was recorded a few times. The chain carries TRBV20-1 and TRBJ1-2; 7 bases are a match to TRBD1. The V gene's germline CDR1 is DFQATT and CDR2 SNEGSKA (reference sequence). Unmatched junction bases numbered 8, after V lost 3 bases and J lost 4 bases. The CDR3 has 14 residues. CDR3 nucleotides: TGCAGTGCTAGGAGGGACAGAAGCTTCTATGGCTACACCTTC. Translating it yields CSARRDRSFYGYTF.